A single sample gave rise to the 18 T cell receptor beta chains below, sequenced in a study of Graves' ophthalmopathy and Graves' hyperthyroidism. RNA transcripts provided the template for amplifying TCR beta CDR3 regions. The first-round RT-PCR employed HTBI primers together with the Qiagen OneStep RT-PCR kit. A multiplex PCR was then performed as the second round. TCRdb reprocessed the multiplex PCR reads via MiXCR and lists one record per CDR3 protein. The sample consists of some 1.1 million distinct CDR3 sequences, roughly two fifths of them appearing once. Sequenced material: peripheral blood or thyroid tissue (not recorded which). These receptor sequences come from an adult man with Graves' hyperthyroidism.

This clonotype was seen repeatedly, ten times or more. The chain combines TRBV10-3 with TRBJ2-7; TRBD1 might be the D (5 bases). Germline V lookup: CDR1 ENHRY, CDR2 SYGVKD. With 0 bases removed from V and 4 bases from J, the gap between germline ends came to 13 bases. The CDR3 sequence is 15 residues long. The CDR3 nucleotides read TGTGCCATCAGTGAGTCGACTCGGACAAGTTACGAGCAGTACTTC. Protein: CAISESTRTSYEQYF.

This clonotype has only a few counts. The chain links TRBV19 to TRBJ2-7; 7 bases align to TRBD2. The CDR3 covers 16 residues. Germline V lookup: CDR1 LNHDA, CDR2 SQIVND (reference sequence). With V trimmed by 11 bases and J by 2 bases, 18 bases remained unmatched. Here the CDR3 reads CAWSVRERGKAYEQYF. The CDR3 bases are TGTGCCTGGAGTGTACGGGAGCGGGGTAAAGCCTACGAGCAGTACTTC.

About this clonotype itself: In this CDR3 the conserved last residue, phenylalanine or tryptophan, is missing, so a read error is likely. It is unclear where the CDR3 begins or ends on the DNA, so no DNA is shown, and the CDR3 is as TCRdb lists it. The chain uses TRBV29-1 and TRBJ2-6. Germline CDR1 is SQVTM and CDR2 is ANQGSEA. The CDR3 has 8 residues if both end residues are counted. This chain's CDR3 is CSAVGQTY.

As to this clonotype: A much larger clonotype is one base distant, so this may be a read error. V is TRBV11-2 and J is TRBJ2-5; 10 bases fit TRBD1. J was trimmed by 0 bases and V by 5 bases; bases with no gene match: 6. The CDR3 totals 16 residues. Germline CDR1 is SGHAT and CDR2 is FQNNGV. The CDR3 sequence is CASSKGQGLYQETQYF. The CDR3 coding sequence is TGTGCCAGCAGCAAGGGACAGGGGTTGTACCAAGAGACCCAGTACTTC. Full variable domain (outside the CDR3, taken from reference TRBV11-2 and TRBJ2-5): EAGVAQSPRYKIIEKRQSVAFWCNPISGHATLYWYQQILGQGPKLLIQFQNNGVVDDSQLPKDRFSAERLKGVDSTLKIQPAKLEDSAVYLCASSKGQGLYQETQYFGPGTRLLVL.

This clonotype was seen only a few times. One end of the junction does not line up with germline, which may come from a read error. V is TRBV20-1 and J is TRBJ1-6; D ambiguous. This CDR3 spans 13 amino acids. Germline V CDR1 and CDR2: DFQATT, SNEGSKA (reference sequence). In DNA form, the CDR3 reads TGCAGTGTTAGAGATCGAGGGAATTCACCCCTCCACTTT. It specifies CSVRDRGNSPLHF.

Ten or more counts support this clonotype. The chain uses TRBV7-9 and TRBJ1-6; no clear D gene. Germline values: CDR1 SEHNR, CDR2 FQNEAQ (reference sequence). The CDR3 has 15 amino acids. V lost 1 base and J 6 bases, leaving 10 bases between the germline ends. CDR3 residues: CASSLGSGLNSPLHF. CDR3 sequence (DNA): TGTGCCAGCAGCTTAGGGAGTGGACTTAATTCACCCCTCCACTTT. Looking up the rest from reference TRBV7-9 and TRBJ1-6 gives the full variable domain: DTGVSQNPRHKITKRGQNVTFRCDPISEHNRLYWYRQTLGQGPEFLTYFQNEAQLEKSRLLSDRFSAERPKGSFSTLEIQRTEQGDSAMYLCASSLGSGLNSPLHFGNGTRLTVT.

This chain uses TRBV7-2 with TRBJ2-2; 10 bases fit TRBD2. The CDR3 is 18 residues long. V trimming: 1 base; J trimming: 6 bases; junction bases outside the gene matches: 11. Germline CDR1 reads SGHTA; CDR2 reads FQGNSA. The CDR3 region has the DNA TGTGCCAGCAGCTTAGTTGTAGCGGGAGGATTATTCGCCGGGGAGCTGTTTTTT. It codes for CASSLVVAGGLFAGELFF.

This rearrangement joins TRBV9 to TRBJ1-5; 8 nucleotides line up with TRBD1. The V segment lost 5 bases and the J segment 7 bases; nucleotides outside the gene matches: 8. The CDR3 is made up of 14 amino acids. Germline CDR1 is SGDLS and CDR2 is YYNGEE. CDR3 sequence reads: CASSDRGVNQPQHF. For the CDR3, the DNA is TGTGCCAGCAGTGACAGGGGTGTGAACCAGCCCCAGCATTTT.

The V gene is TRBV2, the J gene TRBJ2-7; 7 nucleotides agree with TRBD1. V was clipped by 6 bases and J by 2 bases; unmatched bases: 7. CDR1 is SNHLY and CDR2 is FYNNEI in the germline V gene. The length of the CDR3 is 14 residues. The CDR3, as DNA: TGTGCCAGCAGGGTTAACAGGGGACCCTACGAGCAGTACTTC. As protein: CASRVNRGPYEQYF.

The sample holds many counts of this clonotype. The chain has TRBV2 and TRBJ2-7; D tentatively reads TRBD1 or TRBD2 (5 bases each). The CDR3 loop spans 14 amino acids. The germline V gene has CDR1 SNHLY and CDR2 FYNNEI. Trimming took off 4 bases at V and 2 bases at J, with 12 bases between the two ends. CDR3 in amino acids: CASSGPGHPYEQYF. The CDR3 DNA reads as TGTGCCAGCAGTGGACCGGGGCATCCCTACGAGCAGTACTTC.

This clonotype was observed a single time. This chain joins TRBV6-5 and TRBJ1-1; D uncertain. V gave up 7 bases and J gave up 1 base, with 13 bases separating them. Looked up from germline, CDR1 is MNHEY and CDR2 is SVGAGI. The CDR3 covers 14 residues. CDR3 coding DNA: TGTGCCAGCACTCCCCCCGTGGGGAACACTGAAGCTTTCTTT. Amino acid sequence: CASTPPVGNTEAFF.

The CDR3 region has the DNA TGTGCCAGCCGAGGGGCAAGCGAGAATTCACCCCTCCACTTT. It encodes CASRGASENSPLHF. The chain uses TRBV28 and TRBJ1-6, with TRBD1 as a possible D gene (5 bases). The CDR3 runs 14 residues. From germline, CDR1 is MDHEN and CDR2 SYDVKM. Between the trimmed V and J ends, which lost 8 bases and 7 bases, there was a span of 15 bases.

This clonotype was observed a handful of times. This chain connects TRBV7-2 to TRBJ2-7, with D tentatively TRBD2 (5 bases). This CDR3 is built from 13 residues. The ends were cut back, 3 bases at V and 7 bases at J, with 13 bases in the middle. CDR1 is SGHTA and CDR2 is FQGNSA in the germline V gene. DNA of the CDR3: TGTGCCAGCAGCTTCCGAGAGGGCGCGGAGCAGTACTTC. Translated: CASSFREGAEQYF.

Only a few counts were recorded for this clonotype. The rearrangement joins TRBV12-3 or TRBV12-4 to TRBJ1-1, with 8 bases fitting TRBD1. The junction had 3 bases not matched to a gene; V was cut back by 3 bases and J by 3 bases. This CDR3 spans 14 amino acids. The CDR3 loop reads CASSFNRGDTEAFF. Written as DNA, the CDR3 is TGTGCCAGCAGTTTTAACAGGGGGGACACTGAAGCTTTCTTT.

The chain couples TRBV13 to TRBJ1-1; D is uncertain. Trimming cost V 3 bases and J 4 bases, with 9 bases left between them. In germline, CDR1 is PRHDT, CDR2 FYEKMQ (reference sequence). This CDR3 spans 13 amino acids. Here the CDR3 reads CASSLWRPTEAFF. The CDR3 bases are TGTGCCAGCAGCTTGTGGCGGCCCACTGAAGCTTTCTTT.

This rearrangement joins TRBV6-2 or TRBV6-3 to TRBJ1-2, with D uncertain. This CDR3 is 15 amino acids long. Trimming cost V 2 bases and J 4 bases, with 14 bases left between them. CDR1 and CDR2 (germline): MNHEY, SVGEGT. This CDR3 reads CASSYGVNLLYGYTF. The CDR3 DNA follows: TGTGCCAGCAGTTACGGGGTCAACCTCCTCTATGGCTACACCTTC.

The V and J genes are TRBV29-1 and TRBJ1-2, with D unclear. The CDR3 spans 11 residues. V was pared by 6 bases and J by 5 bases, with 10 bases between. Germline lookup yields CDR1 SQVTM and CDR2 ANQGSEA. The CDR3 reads CSVGAGYGYTF. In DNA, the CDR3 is TGCAGCGTGGGCGCGGGGTATGGCTACACCTTC.

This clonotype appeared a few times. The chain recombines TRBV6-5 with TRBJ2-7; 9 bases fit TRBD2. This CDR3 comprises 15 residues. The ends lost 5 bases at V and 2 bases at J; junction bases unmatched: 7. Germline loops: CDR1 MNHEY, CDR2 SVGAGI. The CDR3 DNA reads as TGTGCCAGCAGTCAAATTAGCGGGAGCACCTACGAGCAGTACTTC. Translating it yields CASSQISGSTYEQYF.